The sample holds many counts of the clone carrying this T cell receptor beta chain. Within a library made for alpha chains, this beta chain is off target, and its count is uninformative. TCRdb passed the 5' RACE reads through MiXCR, listing each CDR3 protein once. The data contain about 8,600 distinct CDR3 sequences, roughly 4.8% of them singletons. The CDR3 is made up of 14 amino acids. Germline values: CDR1 SQVTM, CDR2 ANQGSEA. V lost 7 bases to trimming and J lost 11 bases; unmatched junction nucleotides: 13. The sample originates from a study of spatial heterogeneity in lung cancer. The time point here: sample taken at primary tumor resection. The input material, whole RNA from tumor, nontumor lung or frozen PBMC, was sequenced unsorted.

The clonotype comes from a male donor with early-stage non-small cell lung cancer. Sequences were derived from PBMCs, sampled at surgery. The gene calls are TRBV29-1 and TRBJ1-6; 8 bases match TRBD1. CDR3 in amino acids: CSADGQGIRTPLHF. The DNA for the CDR3 is TGCAGCGCCGACGGACAGGGCATCAGGACACCCCTCCACTTT. The full variable domain, completed using reference TRBV29-1 and TRBJ1-6, is SAVISQKPSRDICQRGTSLTIQCQVDSQVTMMFWYRQQPGQSLTLIATANQGSEATYESGFVIDKFPISRPNLTFSTLTVSNMSPEDSSIYLCSADGQGIRTPLHFGNGTRLTVT.